This T cell receptor beta chain was recorded in a study of blood T cell repertoires in COVID-19. As for the study in general: From the United States, Italy and Spain came samples of acute and convalescent COVID-19. PBMCs, B-cell-depleted T cells, or T cells provided the cDNA or gDNA that made up the material.

V trimming: 0 bases; J trimming: 4 bases; junction bases outside the gene matches: 1. The germline gives CDR1 SGHTA, CDR2 FQGNSA. The CDR3 loop spans 17 amino acids. In the original analysis: Amplification from reference gene primers served as the basis for estimated nucleated cell counts. TCRdb keeps only in-frame clones here, not all; method: immunoSEQ multiplex PCR. That table furnishes V, J and clone size, whereas the DNA furnished D and trimming. The sample contains 200,000 to 250,000 clones, about 78% of which appear only once. This rearrangement joins TRBV7-2 to TRBJ2-3, with TRBD2 matching over 16 bases. Material for sequencing was peripheral blood. This TCR was recovered from a woman in her 70s with acute or convalescent COVID-19. The CDR3 DNA sequence: TGTGCCAGCAGCTTAGCGGGGACTAGCGGGGGGGCAGATACGCAGTATTTT. It is translated as CASSLAGTSGGADTQYF.